This T cell receptor (beta chain) was identified in a study of early T cells in non-severe SARS-CoV-2 infection. Turning to the study itself: It was bulk RNA from unsorted whole blood that was sequenced, and the chains were unpaired. Study-level findings and limits: Matching results from VDJdb favored anti-spike CD8 responses, leaving private and CD4 specificities undetected.

TCRdb re-analysed the 5' RACE reads in MiXCR, keeping a single row per CDR3 protein. The top ten hold around 7.3% of the sample, which has tens of thousands of distinct CDR3 sequences, roughly 9.1% seen once. Of note for this clonotype: Antigen specificity is unknown.

The length of the CDR3 is 14 residues. V lost 5 bases and J lost 4, with 14 bases in between. The receptor's source is an adult who was a healthcare worker with PCR-confirmed SARS-CoV-2 infection or an uninfected control (not recorded which). V usage is TRBV12-3 or TRBV12-4 and J usage is TRBJ1-2, with D hard to call. Sequences were derived from whole blood, sampled at baseline. CDR3 in DNA: TGTGCCAGCAGTCCTCGAACGTTCGCCTATGGCTACACCTTC. Protein product: CASSPRTFAYGYTF.